This TCR beta chain was retrieved from a study of OX40 agonist ivuxolimab in advanced cancers. Across the study: In three patients, partial responses were observed, one with hepatocellular carcinoma and two with cutaneous melanoma. Study observations and caveats: Averaged across samples, CD8+ T cells carried more expanded clones than CD4+ did. Those patients achieving a partial response at 0.1-3.0 mg/kg showed among the lowest clonal expansion.

Looked up from germline, CDR1 is SEHNR and CDR2 is FQNEAQ (reference sequence). Unmatched junction bases numbered 8, after V lost 2 bases and J lost 3 bases. The CDR3 has 16 amino acids. A word on this clone: As yet, its antigen is unknown.

Some clones are missing from TCRdb's copy, which holds only in-frame ones; the method was immunoSEQ multiplex PCR. The table lists roughly 64,000 clones, roughly 82% of them singletons, with about 2.3% in the top ten. The input for sequencing was CD4+ or CD8+ T cells sorted from blood, taken in a trial of the OX40 agonist ivuxolimab. The clonotype comes from an adult with an advanced solid tumor such as melanoma, head and neck, liver or kidney cancer. The V and J genes are TRBV7-9 and TRBJ2-7, with TRBD1 matching 9 bases. CDR3 protein: CASSLYRGTGRYEQYF. CDR3 in DNA: TGTGCCAGCAGCTTATATCGCGGGACAGGGCGCTACGAGCAGTACTTC.